Following are 16 T cell receptor beta chains from one sample sequenced in a study of preoperative IRX-2 immunotherapy in early breast cancer. Treatment noted: preoperative locoregional IRX-2 cytokine immunotherapy. Here immunoSEQ multiplex PCR was the method, and the copy in TCRdb shows in-frame clones only, minus some. The sample yields 20,000 to 30,000 clones, 75% to 80% seen once. The sequencing used lymph node tissue, collected before IRX-2 immunotherapy. These TCRs come from a human donor with breast cancer.

The chain uses TRBV19 and TRBJ1-1; possibly TRBD1 for D (5 bases). V dropped 2 bases and J dropped 1 base, with 8 bases sitting between them. Germline CDR1 LNHDA, CDR2 SQIVND (reference sequence). There are 14 residues in the CDR3. Here the CDR3 DNA reads TGTGCCAGTAGTATAAGAGGGGAGAACACTGAAGCTTTCTTT. Amino acids: CASSIRGENTEAFF.

This rearrangement joins TRBV6-8 to TRBJ1-2; 11 positions agree with TRBD1. The CDR3 has 15 amino acids. Per germline, CDR1 MNHGY and CDR2 SAAAGT. Unmatched junction bases numbered 3, after V lost 6 bases and J lost 0 bases. The CDR3 loop reads CASRGTGGANYGYTF. Here the CDR3 DNA reads TGTGCCAGCAGGGGGACAGGGGGAGCTAACTATGGCTACACCTTC.

The chain links TRBV15 to TRBJ2-2; 7 nucleotides line up with TRBD1. The ends lost 4 bases at V and 1 base at J; junction bases unmatched: 6. This CDR3 region has 16 residues. Looked up from germline, CDR1 is LNHNV and CDR2 is YYDKDF (reference sequence). The CDR3 DNA is TGTGCCACCAGCAAGGGACAGAACCGGAACACCGGGGAGCTGTTTTTT. Translating it yields CATSKGQNRNTGELFF.

This clone was found a few times. The chain links TRBV18 to TRBJ1-1; the D is unclear. Trimming stripped 3 bases from V and 4 bases from J, with 12 bases between. This CDR3 has 14 amino acids. Per germline, CDR1 KGHSH and CDR2 LQKENI. In nucleotides, the CDR3 is TGTGCCAGCTCACCCCTGGAGGGAAGCACTGAAGCTTTCTTT. It yields the protein CASSPLEGSTEAFF.

The chain combines TRBV28 with TRBJ2-7, with 14 bases lining up with TRBD2. From germline, CDR1 is MDHEN and CDR2 SYDVKM. The CDR3 is 18 residues long. The junction had 16 bases not matched to a gene; V was cut back by 7 bases and J by 5 bases. Written as DNA, the CDR3 is TGTGCCAGCACCTCCCCGGGACTAGCGGGGGCCTTAAGGGACGAGCAGTACTTC. Translation: CASTSPGLAGALRDEQYF.

This clone was recorded only once. V is TRBV1 and J is TRBJ2-5; the table's D call, TRBD2, was not checked against the DNA. TRBV1 is a pseudogene locus. There are 13 residues in the CDR3. This CDR3 reads CASSQERQETQYF. DNA of the CDR3: TGCGCCAGCAGCCAGGAGAGGCAAGAGACCCAGTACTTC.

This clone appeared once. The chain recombines TRBV11-3 with TRBJ2-3, with TRBD2 matching over 7 bases. The CDR3 spans 16 residues. CDR1 and CDR2 from the germline V gene are SGHNT and YENEEA. Trimming took 5 bases from V and 5 from J; bases not matched to a gene: 13. The CDR3 spells CASSREVGRAEDTQYF. CDR3 sequence (DNA): TGTGCCAGCAGCCGGGAGGTCGGACGGGCGGAAGATACGCAGTATTTT.

V gene TRBV5-1 combines with J gene TRBJ2-1, with D possibly matching TRBD1 (6 bases). The CDR3 consists of 14 residues. V lost 2 bases, J lost 6 bases, and 12 bases lay in between. Per the germline V gene, CDR1 is SGHRS and CDR2 is YFSETQ. This CDR3 is CASSFAGDINEQFF. In DNA, the CDR3 is TGCGCCAGCAGCTTTGCAGGGGATATCAATGAGCAGTTCTTC.

There are a few counts of this clone. The rearrangement joins TRBV6-8 to TRBJ1-2, with 9 bases identical to TRBD1. This CDR3 spans 14 amino acids. The V and J ends lost 7 bases and 2 bases, in that order; junction bases with no gene match: 5. Germline lookup yields CDR1 MNHGY and CDR2 SAAAGT. The CDR3 DNA is TGTGCCAGCAAAGAACAGGGGGCGAACTATGGCTACACCTTC. Residues: CASKEQGANYGYTF.

V and J are TRBV30 and TRBJ1-6, with TRBD1 matching 7 bases. Germline assignment: CDR1 GTSNPN and CDR2 SVGIG (reference sequence). The CDR3 spans 16 residues. Trimming removed 2 bases from V and 7 bases from J; junction bases left unmatched: 11. CDR3 amino acids: CAWSIRRGEFNSPLHF. The CDR3 nucleotides read TGTGCCTGGAGTATCCGCAGGGGGGAATTCAATTCACCCCTCCACTTT.

V usage is TRBV28 and J usage is TRBJ1-4; TRBD1 matches at 8 bases. The CDR3 contains 15 residues. The germline V gene has CDR1 MDHEN and CDR2 SYDVKM. V lost 5 bases, J lost 4 bases, and 6 bases stayed unmatched. CDR3 sequence: CASSPPGQVNEKLFF. Here the CDR3 DNA reads TGTGCCAGCAGTCCGCCGGGACAGGTTAATGAAAAACTGTTTTTT.

The chain employs TRBV5-1 and TRBJ1-6; 7 bases map to TRBD1. This CDR3 region has 17 residues. In germline, CDR1 is SGHRS, CDR2 YFSETQ. Trimming removed 0 bases from V and 8 bases from J; junction bases left unmatched: 11. CDR3 sequence (DNA): TGCGCCAGCAGCTTGGAGAGACAGGGACCGAGCTATTCACCCCTCCACTTT. This gives the protein CASSLERQGPSYSPLHF.

The chain joins TRBV11-3 to TRBJ2-1; the match to TRBD1 covers 7 bases. The V and J ends lost 0 bases and 7 bases, in that order; junction bases with no gene match: 21. The CDR3 length is 20 residues. Per the germline V gene, CDR1 is SGHNT and CDR2 is YENEEA. The chain's CDR3 is CASSLEARHLQGFIGNEQFF. The CDR3 DNA follows: TGTGCCAGCAGCTTAGAGGCTAGGCATCTACAGGGGTTTATAGGAAATGAGCAGTTCTTC.

The rearrangement links TRBV11-3 to TRBJ2-7; TRBD2 matches 10 bases. Per germline, CDR1 SGHNT and CDR2 YENEEA. The V gene end was trimmed by 5 bases and the J gene end by 7 bases; junction bases not matched to a gene: 8. The CDR3 consists of 14 residues. The CDR3 bases are TGTGCCAGCAGCAAAAGCAAACTAGCGGGGGAGCAGTACTTC. It translates to CASSKSKLAGEQYF. The full variable domain, in which reference TRBV11-3 and TRBJ2-7 provide the parts outside the CDR3, is EAGVVQSPRYKIIEKKQPVAFWCNPISGHNTLYWYLQNLGQGPELLIRYENEEAVDDSQLPKDRFSAERLKGVDSTLKIQPAELGDSAVYLCASSKSKLAGEQYFGPGTRLTVT.

This clone turned up a few times. The chain carries TRBV11-3 and TRBJ2-3; D is unclear. The V and J ends lost 0 bases and 4 bases respectively, with 8 bases between them. This CDR3 contains 14 residues. Germline CDR1 reads SGHNT; CDR2 reads YENEEA. This CDR3 is CASSLDVGADTQYF. The CDR3 coding sequence is TGTGCCAGCAGCTTAGATGTGGGTGCAGATACGCAGTATTTT. Full variable domain (missing parts from reference TRBV11-3 and TRBJ2-3): EAGVVQSPRYKIIEKKQPVAFWCNPISGHNTLYWYLQNLGQGPELLIRYENEEAVDDSQLPKDRFSAERLKGVDSTLKIQPAELGDSAVYLCASSLDVGADTQYFGPGTRLTVL.

This clone was counted once. This rearrangement joins TRBV6-8 to TRBJ1-1, with D unresolved. The CDR3 spans 14 residues. The V gene's germline CDR1 is MNHGY and CDR2 SAAAGT. V lost 0 bases and J lost 1, with 6 bases in between. The CDR3 is CASSYSYPNTEAFF. CDR3 in DNA: TGTGCCAGCAGTTACTCGTACCCGAACACTGAAGCTTTCTTT.